This T cell receptor (beta chain) is drawn from a study of tumor and adjacent non-tumor tissue in lung cancer. Study at large: Patients comprised 12 adenocarcinoma, 2 squamous cell carcinoma and 1 small cell lung cancer. Each sample yielded 3.5 million to 4.5 million productive TCRbeta reads on average.

About this clonotype itself: Its antigen is unidentified. This sequence may be a read error, since a much larger clone differs from it by one base. Because it lacks the conserved phenylalanine or tryptophan at the end, this CDR3 is likely a read error.

A modified ARM-PCR protocol with three rounds of nested PCR amplified TCRbeta. TCRdb redid the calling of the multiplex PCR reads with MiXCR, one entry per CDR3 protein. The top ten hold under 20% of the sample, which has about 110,000 distinct CDR3 sequences, under 65% seen once. The template was RNA from unsorted bulk tissue. Distant lung tissue was collected more than 3 cm away from the tumor edge. Study-wide results and caveats: Tumor repertoires had a smaller top 100 clone share than normal lung.

Losses at the gene ends were 4 bases for V and 4 bases for J; bases not matched to a gene: 3. Germline CDR1 is SGHVS and CDR2 is FQNEAQ. The CDR3 loop spans 15 amino acids. The sample was distant non-tumor lung tissue. This receptor was taken from a man in his fifties or sixties with non-small cell lung cancer. The chain joins TRBV7-8 to TRBJ2-3; 12 bases fit TRBD2. The CDR3 coding sequence is TGTGCCAGCAGCTCCCTAGCGGGAGGGGCAGATACGCAGTATCTT. This sequence encodes CASSSLAGGADTQYL.